This TCR beta chain derives from a study of monozygotic twins with inflammatory bowel disease. Reanalyzing the 5' RACE reads, TCRdb keeps one entry per CDR3 protein, without DNA. The sample totals approximately 420,000 distinct CDR3 sequences; its top ten clones hold less than 2.5%. The CDR3 loop spans 16 amino acids. CDR1 is SGHRS and CDR2 is YFSETQ in the germline V gene. Source material: blood. This TCR was sampled from a human donor with ulcerative colitis or Crohn's disease, or a healthy co-twin of an affected twin (not recorded which). The chain uses TRBV5-1 and TRBJ2-3; no DNA is available, so the TRBD2 call from TCRdb remains unchecked. The CDR3: CASSLTLWTSPDTQYF. Based on the CDR3 plus reference TRBV5-1 and TRBJ2-3, the full variable domain is KAGVTQTPRYLIKTRGQQVTLSCSPISGHRSVSWYQQTPGQGLQFLFEYFSETQRNKGNFPGRFSGRQFSNSRSEMNVSTLELGDSALYLCASSLTLWTSPDTQYFGPGTRLTVL.